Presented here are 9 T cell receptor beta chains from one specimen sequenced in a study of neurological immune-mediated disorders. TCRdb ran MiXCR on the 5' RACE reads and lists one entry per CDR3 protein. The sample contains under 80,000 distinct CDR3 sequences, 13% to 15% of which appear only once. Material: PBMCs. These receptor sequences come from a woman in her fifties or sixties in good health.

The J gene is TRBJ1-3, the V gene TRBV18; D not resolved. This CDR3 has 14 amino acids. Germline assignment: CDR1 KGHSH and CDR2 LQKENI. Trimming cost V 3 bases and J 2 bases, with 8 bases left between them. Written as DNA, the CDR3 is TGTGCCAGCTCACCCGACATGGCTGGAAACACCATATATTTT. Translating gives CASSPDMAGNTIYF.

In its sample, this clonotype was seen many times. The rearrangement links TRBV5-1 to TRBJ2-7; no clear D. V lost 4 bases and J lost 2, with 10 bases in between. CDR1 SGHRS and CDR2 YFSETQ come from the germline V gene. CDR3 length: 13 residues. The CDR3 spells CASSHDITYEQYF. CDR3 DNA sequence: TGCGCCAGCAGCCACGACATTACCTACGAGCAGTACTTC. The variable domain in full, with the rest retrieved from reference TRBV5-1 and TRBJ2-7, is KAGVTQTPRYLIKTRGQQVTLSCSPISGHRSVSWYQQTPGQGLQFLFEYFSETQRNKGNFPGRFSGRQFSNSRSEMNVSTLELGDSALYLCASSHDITYEQYFGPGTRLTVT.

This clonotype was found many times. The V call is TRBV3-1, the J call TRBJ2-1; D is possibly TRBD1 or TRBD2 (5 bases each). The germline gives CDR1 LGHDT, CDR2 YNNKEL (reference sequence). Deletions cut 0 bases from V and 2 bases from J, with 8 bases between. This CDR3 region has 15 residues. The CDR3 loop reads CASSQELGAYNEQFF. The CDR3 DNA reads TGTGCCAGCAGCCAAGAACTGGGGGCCTACAATGAGCAGTTCTTC.

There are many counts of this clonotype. CDR3 DNA: TGTGCCAGCAGCGTAGCGGGTTCTCGGGGAAACACCATATATTTT. Translated, it gives CASSVAGSRGNTIYF. The rearrangement links TRBV9 to TRBJ1-3; D unresolved. The CDR3 runs 15 residues. V was shortened by 0 bases and J by 4 bases, with 11 bases between the two germline ends. Germline CDR1 and CDR2: SGDLS and YYNGEE.

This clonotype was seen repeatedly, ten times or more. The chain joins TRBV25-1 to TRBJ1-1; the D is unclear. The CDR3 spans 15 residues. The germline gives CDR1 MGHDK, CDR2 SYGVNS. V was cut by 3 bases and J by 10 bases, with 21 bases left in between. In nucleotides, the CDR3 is TGTGCCAGCAGTGAGGGCAACCCAAGGACCCTCGGAGCTTTCTTT. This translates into CASSEGNPRTLGAFF. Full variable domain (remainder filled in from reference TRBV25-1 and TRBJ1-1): EADIYQTPRYLVIGTGKKITLECSQTMGHDKMYWYQQDPGMELHLIHYSYGVNSTEKGDLSSESTVSRIRTEHFPLTLESARPSHTSQYLCASSEGNPRTLGAFFGQGTRLTVV.

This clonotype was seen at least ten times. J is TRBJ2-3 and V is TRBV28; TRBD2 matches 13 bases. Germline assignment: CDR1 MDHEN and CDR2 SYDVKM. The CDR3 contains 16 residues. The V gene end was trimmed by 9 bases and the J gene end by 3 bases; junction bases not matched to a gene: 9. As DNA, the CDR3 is TGTGCCAGTTGGACTAGCGGGAGTATGGTAACAGATACGCAGTATTTT. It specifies CASWTSGSMVTDTQYF.

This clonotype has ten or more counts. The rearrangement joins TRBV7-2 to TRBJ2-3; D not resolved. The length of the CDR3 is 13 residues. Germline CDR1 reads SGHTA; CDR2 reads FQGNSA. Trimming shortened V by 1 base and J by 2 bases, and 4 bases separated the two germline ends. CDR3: CASSLDFTDTQYF. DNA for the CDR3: TGTGCCAGCAGCTTAGACTTCACAGATACGCAGTATTTT.

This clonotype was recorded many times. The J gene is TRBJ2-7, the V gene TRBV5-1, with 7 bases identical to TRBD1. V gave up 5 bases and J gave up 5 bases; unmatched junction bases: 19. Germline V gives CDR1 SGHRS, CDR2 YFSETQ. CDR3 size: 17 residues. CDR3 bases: TGCGCCAGCAGTCATAGGGGGCATCACCGGGTGGAAGACGAGCAGTACTTC. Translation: CASSHRGHHRVEDEQYF.

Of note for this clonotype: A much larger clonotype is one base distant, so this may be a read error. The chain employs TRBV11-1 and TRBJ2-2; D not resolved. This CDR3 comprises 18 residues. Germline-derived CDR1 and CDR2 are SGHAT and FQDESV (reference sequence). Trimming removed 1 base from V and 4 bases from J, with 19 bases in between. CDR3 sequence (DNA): TGTGCCAGCAGCTTAGTGTTATTTATCCAAACGGGCACCGGGGAGCTGTTTTTT. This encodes CASSLVLFIQTGTGELFF.